These 29 T cell receptor beta chains share one sample of origin, sequenced in a study of blood T cell repertoires in COVID-19. The assay was immunoSEQ multiplex PCR, and TCRdb's table has in-frame clones only and misses some. The sample carries about 99,000 clones, about four fifths recorded once. The material sequenced was peripheral blood. The receptors come from an elderly man with COVID-19, enrolled during active disease.

V and J are TRBV25-1 and TRBJ2-3, with 10 bases aligning to TRBD1. CDR3 length: 15 amino acids. The V gene end was trimmed by 5 bases and the J gene end by 6 bases; junction bases not matched to a gene: 8. CDR1 is MGHDK and CDR2 is SYGVNS in the germline V gene. The DNA of the CDR3 is TGTGCCAGCAGTCCCCCGGGACAGGGGTGGGATACGCAGTATTTT. Translating it yields CASSPPGQGWDTQYF.

The chain couples TRBV7-8 to TRBJ2-7, with 8 bases fitting TRBD1. Germline-derived CDR1 and CDR2 are SGHVS and FQNEAQ. The CDR3 covers 15 residues. Trimming at V came to 6 bases and at J to 0 bases, leaving 7 bases not matched to a gene. CDR3 in DNA: TGTGCCAGCAGTCCGGACAGGGCTAGCTCCTACGAGCAGTACTTC. This translates into CASSPDRASSYEQYF.

This chain connects TRBV19 to TRBJ2-7, with 9 bases identical to TRBD2. Germline V CDR1 and CDR2: LNHDA, SQIVND (reference sequence). The CDR3 contains 14 residues. J lost 0 bases, V lost 5 bases, and 2 bases had no gene match. The DNA of the CDR3 is TGTGCCAGTAGTCCGGGACTAGCCTCCTACGAGCAGTACTTC. Its translation: CASSPGLASYEQYF.

The sample holds one count of this clone. This chain uses TRBV6-1 with TRBJ1-2; 7 bases agree with TRBD1. J lost 6 bases, V lost 1 base, and 8 bases had no gene match. The length of the CDR3 is 15 residues. Germline values: CDR1 MNHNS, CDR2 SASEGT. The CDR3 DNA is TGTGCCAGCAGTGAAGTTGGGCAAGGGGGCCATGGCTACACCTTC. Translating it yields CASSEVGQGGHGYTF.

J is TRBJ1-1 and V is TRBV18, with D uncertain. Germline V gene data show CDR1 as KGHSH and CDR2 as LQKENI. This CDR3 spans 14 amino acids. Between the trimmed V and J ends, which lost 0 bases and 1 base, there was a span of 6 bases. The CDR3 DNA sequence: TGTGCCAGCTCACCACCAGAGGCGAACACTGAAGCTTTCTTT. Residues: CASSPPEANTEAFF.

This clone was seen at least ten times. The chain has TRBV5-4 and TRBJ2-3, with D tentatively TRBD2 (6 bases). The CDR3 has 15 residues. In germline, CDR1 is SGHNT, CDR2 YYREEE (reference sequence). The germline V and J ends were trimmed by 0 bases and 1 base, with 9 bases remaining between them. The CDR3 DNA follows: TGTGCCAGCAGCTTGGATGGCGGGGGCACAGATACGCAGTATTTT. It is translated as CASSLDGGGTDTQYF.

The chain carries TRBV6-5 and TRBJ1-5; D ambiguous. CDR1 MNHEY and CDR2 SVGAGI come from the germline V gene. Trimming stripped 5 bases from V and 9 bases from J, with 11 bases between. This CDR3 is built from 12 residues. The CDR3 loop is CASSLGEGPQHF. CDR3 DNA sequence: TGTGCCAGCAGTCTCGGTGAGGGGCCCCAGCATTTT.

V gene TRBV5-6 combines with J gene TRBJ1-2; a weak D match, TRBD1 (6 bases). Germline CDR1 SGHDT, CDR2 YYEEEE. The CDR3 loop spans 16 amino acids. Trimming removed 2 bases from V and 4 bases from J, with 18 bases in between. The DNA of the CDR3 is TGTGCCAGCAGCTTTTCCACCAGGGGCCGGGGCTATGGCTACACCTTC. It translates to CASSFSTRGRGYGYTF.

This chain links TRBV5-1 with TRBJ2-5; TRBD1 aligns across 10 bases. CDR1 and CDR2 from the germline V gene are SGHRS and YFSETQ. The V segment lost 3 bases and the J segment 0 bases; nucleotides outside the gene matches: 5. The CDR3 is 16 residues long. This chain's CDR3 is CASSYGQGGNQETQYF. The CDR3 DNA sequence: TGCGCCAGCAGCTACGGACAGGGGGGGAACCAAGAGACCCAGTACTTC.

With regard to this clone: A junction boundary mismatches the germline segment, possibly from a read error. The chain employs TRBV9 and TRBJ1-1, with a tentative D call TRBD1 (5 bases). The germline gives CDR1 SGDLS, CDR2 YYNGEE. This CDR3 is 13 amino acids long. The CDR3 is CASSAQQAGEGFF. Written as DNA, the CDR3 is TGTGCCAGCAGCGCACAGCAGGCGGGGGAAGGTTTCTTT.

V gene TRBV6-1 combines with J gene TRBJ2-3; 10 nucleotides align to TRBD1. The CDR3 has 17 amino acids. Per the germline V gene, CDR1 is MNHNS and CDR2 is SASEGT. V gave up 3 bases and J gave up 6 bases; unmatched junction bases: 12. The CDR3 region has the DNA TGTGCCAGCAGTGAGGGACAGGGGCCGGTTCGAGCTGATACGCAGTATTTT. Translation: CASSEGQGPVRADTQYF.

The chain employs TRBV6-5 and TRBJ2-3, with D maybe TRBD2 (6 bases). The germline gives CDR1 MNHEY, CDR2 SVGAGI. This CDR3 region has 13 residues. The ends were cut back, 6 bases at V and 2 bases at J, with 9 bases in the middle. This CDR3 reads CASSLDYTDTQYF. CDR3 sequence (DNA): TGTGCCAGCAGCCTGGACTACACAGATACGCAGTATTTT.

The chain links TRBV5-1 to TRBJ2-3; 7 bases are a match to TRBD2. This CDR3 is built from 16 residues. Germline V gives CDR1 SGHRS, CDR2 YFSETQ. V lost 2 bases and J lost 3; bases outside the gene matches: 9. CDR3 sequence reads: CASSLVSGKGTDTQYF. The CDR3 DNA is TGCGCCAGCAGCTTAGTGAGCGGGAAGGGAACAGATACGCAGTATTTT.

This chain uses TRBV27 with TRBJ2-2, with D unresolved. The CDR3 totals 13 residues. Germline CDR1 and CDR2: MNHEY and SMNVEV (reference sequence). V was clipped by 7 bases and J by 1 base, with 7 bases between them. CDR3 loop: CASNPGNTGELFF. The CDR3 region has the DNA TGTGCCAGCAATCCGGGGAACACCGGGGAGCTGTTTTTT.

The genes are TRBV5-6 and TRBJ1-1; tentatively, D is TRBD1 (5 bases). CDR3 length equals 16 residues. Trimming stripped 0 bases from V and 2 bases from J, with 14 bases between. Germline values: CDR1 SGHDT, CDR2 YYEEEE. CDR3 region: CASSLAGAGVNTEAFF. DNA of the CDR3: TGTGCCAGCAGCTTGGCTGGGGCTGGGGTTAACACTGAAGCTTTCTTT.

The CDR3 nucleotides read TGTGCCAGCACCATAGCGGATACGCAGTATTTT. Amino acid sequence: CASTIADTQYF. This chain joins TRBV6-6 and TRBJ2-3, with D possibly TRBD2 on 5 matching bases. This CDR3 has 11 amino acids. The germline CDR1 and CDR2 sequences are MNHNY and SVGAGI (reference sequence). V dropped 7 bases and J dropped 6 bases, with 8 bases sitting between them.

The chain links TRBV27 to TRBJ2-1; TRBD2 agrees at 8 bases. Trimming removed 10 bases from V and 2 bases from J; junction bases left unmatched: 7. The CDR3 covers 14 residues. CDR1 is MNHEY, CDR2 SMNVEV, per germline (reference sequence). CDR3: CATRTSRTYNEQFF. The DNA for the CDR3 is TGTGCCACCAGGACTAGCCGCACCTACAATGAGCAGTTCTTC.

The chain recombines TRBV9 with TRBJ1-1; TRBD1 matches 9 bases. The CDR3 contains 20 residues. Germline CDR1 reads SGDLS; CDR2 reads YYNGEE. V shed 0 bases and J 4 bases; nucleotides not matched to a gene: 19. CDR3 residues: CASSVVDASGQGLAATEAFF. The CDR3 bases are TGTGCCAGCAGCGTAGTAGACGCCTCCGGACAGGGGCTCGCGGCCACTGAAGCTTTCTTT.

This clone has a handful of counts. The gene calls are TRBV11-2 and TRBJ2-7, with 8 bases fitting TRBD1. Germline assignment: CDR1 SGHAT and CDR2 FQNNGV. This CDR3 contains 14 residues. V trimming: 2 bases; J trimming: 4 bases; junction bases outside the gene matches: 4. CDR3 protein: CASSLRTGTYEQYF. The DNA for the CDR3 is TGTGCCAGCAGCTTACGGACAGGGACTTACGAGCAGTACTTC.

V is TRBV4-1 and J is TRBJ2-2, with TRBD1 as a possible D gene (6 bases). V dropped 4 bases and J dropped 5 bases, with 8 bases sitting between them. The germline V gene has CDR1 MGHRA and CDR2 YSYEKL. CDR3 length: 13 amino acids. CDR3 sequence reads: CASSPRGTGELFF. For the CDR3, the DNA is TGCGCCAGCAGCCCGAGGGGGACCGGGGAGCTGTTTTTT.

The chain couples TRBV30 to TRBJ1-3; D call uncertain. CDR1 and CDR2 from the germline V gene are GTSNPN and SVGIG (reference sequence). The germline V and J ends were trimmed by 7 bases and 2 bases, with 12 bases remaining between them. This CDR3 region has 13 residues. Here the CDR3 DNA reads TGTGCCTCCACTTTTCGGGCTGGAAACACCATATATTTT. Translating gives CASTFRAGNTIYF.

This clone was observed a single time. This CDR3 is CASSLAGTGTTEAFF. CDR3 coding DNA: TGTGCCAGCAGCTTAGCAGGAACAGGGACAACTGAAGCTTTCTTT. The chain couples TRBV7-9 to TRBJ1-1, with D possibly TRBD1 on 6 matching bases. Trimming removed 0 bases from V and 5 bases from J, with 13 bases in between. There are 15 residues in the CDR3. Germline V gene data show CDR1 as SEHNR and CDR2 as FQNEAQ (reference sequence).

The CDR3 bases are TGTGCCAGCAGCCCTACGGCACAGAGAAATGAAAAACTGTTTTTT. Protein product: CASSPTAQRNEKLFF. The chain combines TRBV7-2 with TRBJ1-4, with unresolved D. Deletions cut 5 bases from V and 5 bases from J, with 15 bases between. Germline CDR1 and CDR2: SGHTA and FQGNSA. The CDR3 runs to 15 residues.

This rearrangement joins TRBV5-1 to TRBJ2-3; D perhaps matches TRBD1 (7 bases). Germline V lookup: CDR1 SGHRS, CDR2 YFSETQ. Trimming left V 4 bases short and J 3 bases short, with 15 bases between. The CDR3 sequence is 15 residues long. CDR3 sequence: CASSRGTAHTDTQYF. The DNA for the CDR3 is TGCGCCAGCAGCCGCGGGACAGCTCATACAGATACGCAGTATTTT. Looking up the rest from reference TRBV5-1 and TRBJ2-3 gives the full variable domain: KAGVTQTPRYLIKTRGQQVTLSCSPISGHRSVSWYQQTPGQGLQFLFEYFSETQRNKGNFPGRFSGRQFSNSRSEMNVSTLELGDSALYLCASSRGTAHTDTQYFGPGTRLTVL.

The rearrangement joins TRBV24-1 to TRBJ2-5; TRBD1 might be the D (6 bases). Looked up from germline, CDR1 is KGHDR and CDR2 is SFDVKD. The length of the CDR3 is 15 residues. With 2 bases removed from V and 4 bases from J, the gap between germline ends came to 13 bases. Here the CDR3 DNA reads TGTGCCACCAGTGATTCCTCAACAGGGCCAGAGACCCAGTACTTC. The encoded protein is CATSDSSTGPETQYF.

The genes are TRBV2 and TRBJ1-1, with TRBD1 as a possible D gene (6 bases). The length of the CDR3 is 13 residues. Germline V gene data show CDR1 as SNHLY and CDR2 as FYNNEI. Trimming left V 7 bases short and J 10 bases short, with 19 bases between. CDR3 in DNA: TGTGCCAGCACATTTAACAGGGAGACTTTAGCTTTCTTT. Protein sequence: CASTFNRETLAFF.

This clone came up once. The chain has TRBV27 and TRBJ2-1, with 9 bases matching TRBD2. There are 17 residues in the CDR3. In germline, CDR1 is MNHEY, CDR2 SMNVEV (reference sequence). The trim removed 2 bases at V and 2 bases at J, leaving 7 bases unmatched. The CDR3 loop is CASSLPSSGNTYNEQFF. The CDR3 DNA sequence: TGTGCCAGCAGTTTACCATCTAGCGGGAACACCTACAATGAGCAGTTCTTC.

The rearrangement uses TRBV7-2 and TRBJ1-5, with D possibly matching TRBD1 (5 bases). Germline-derived CDR1 and CDR2 are SGHTA and FQGNSA. The length of the CDR3 is 17 residues. Trimming cost V 0 bases and J 2 bases, with 14 bases left between them. Here the CDR3 reads CASSLASQGSGNQPQHF. CDR3 in DNA: TGTGCCAGCAGCTTAGCTAGCCAGGGCTCGGGCAATCAGCCCCAGCATTTT.

The CDR3 DNA reads as TGTGCCAGCAGTTTACCAGGGGGTGGCTCTGGAAACACCATATATTTT. Encoded protein: CASSLPGGGSGNTIYF. The chain employs TRBV28 and TRBJ1-3, with TRBD1 matching 7 bases. Germline CDR1 is MDHEN and CDR2 is SYDVKM. The CDR3 loop spans 16 amino acids. V lost 2 bases, J lost 0 bases, and 4 bases stayed unmatched.